Presented here are 3 T cell receptor beta chains from one specimen sequenced in a study of T cell repertoires in cytomegalovirus infection. TCRdb re-called the reads with MiXCR, one entry per CDR3 protein. The table has around 100,000 distinct CDR3 sequences, roughly a tenth seen once. Their recognized antigens are unknown. Sequencing was done on a sample of PBMCs, sequenced either directly or after in vitro stimulation (not recorded which). These receptors were obtained from a human donor in good health (CMV status not recorded). Some clones in this sample may be carry-over from other donors' samples.

This clonotype was seen repeatedly, ten times or more. V gene TRBV7-2 combines with J gene TRBJ2-1; D uncertain. This CDR3 contains 13 residues. V lost 5 bases to trimming and J lost 2 bases, with 7 bases between them. The germline V gene encodes CDR1 SGHTA and CDR2 FQGNSA. The CDR3 sequence is CASSPEPYNEQFF. For the CDR3, the DNA is TGTGCCAGCAGCCCAGAGCCCTACAATGAGCAGTTCTTC.

V usage is TRBV29-1 and J usage is TRBJ1-2, with D possibly being TRBD1 (6 bases). The CDR3 spans 12 residues. Germline loops: CDR1 SQVTM, CDR2 ANQGSEA. V was cut by 6 bases and J by 2 bases, with 10 bases left in between. The CDR3 DNA reads as TGCAGCGTCGAGGACAGCAACTATGGCTACACCTTC. It is translated as CSVEDSNYGYTF.

This clonotype was observed many times. The rearrangement joins TRBV12-3 or TRBV12-4 to TRBJ1-6; 11 nucleotides align to TRBD1. CDR3 length: 15 residues. With 6 bases clipped from V and 7 bases from J, the junction kept 5 bases outside the gene matches. The CDR3 DNA reads as TGTGCCAGCAGCTGGACAGGGGGCTCGAATTCACCCCTCCACTTT. It codes for CASSWTGGSNSPLHF.